These 20 T cell receptor beta chains were all obtained from the same sample, sequenced in a study of response to subunit inactivated influenza vaccine. One entry per CDR3 protein results from TCRdb running MiXCR on the RT-PCR reads. Among about 780,000 distinct CDR3 sequences listed, about 18% were seen once. The source material was PBMCs from blood, sampled 4 to 6 days after vaccination. These receptors were obtained from a man aged 50 or older who received an inactivated influenza vaccine.

This clonotype was picked up a small number of times. The chain combines TRBV7-2 with TRBJ2-7; D not certain. Trimming pared 5 bases from V and 0 bases from J, leaving 14 bases between. The CDR3 consists of 15 residues. Germline CDR1 and CDR2: SGHTA and FQGNSA. CDR3 sequence reads: CASSPGLGASYEQYF. The CDR3, as DNA: TGTGCCAGCAGCCCCGGGCTAGGAGCCTCCTACGAGCAGTACTTC.

The sample holds a few counts of this clonotype. The chain uses TRBV20-1 and TRBJ2-3; 11 bases are shared with TRBD2. From germline, CDR1 is DFQATT and CDR2 SNEGSKA (reference sequence). This CDR3 is 14 amino acids long. Trimming took 5 bases from V and 3 from J; bases not matched to a gene: 4. As DNA, the CDR3 is TGCAGTGCTGACCCTAGCGGGAGGACAGATACGCAGTATTTT. It specifies CSADPSGRTDTQYF.

This rearrangement joins TRBV20-1 to TRBJ2-7; 12 bases are a match to TRBD1. This CDR3 comprises 15 residues. Germline CDR1 reads DFQATT; CDR2 reads SNEGSKA (reference sequence). The trim removed 6 bases at V and 3 bases at J, leaving 9 bases unmatched. CDR3 residues: CSAKARDRGLYEQYF. The CDR3 DNA sequence: TGCAGTGCAAAGGCCCGGGACAGGGGGCTCTACGAGCAGTACTTC.

The chain is built from TRBV11-2 and TRBJ2-5; 7 bases are a match to TRBD2. V lost 7 bases, J lost 7 bases, and 12 bases stayed unmatched. This CDR3 has 14 residues. Germline CDR1 reads SGHAT; CDR2 reads FQNNGV. The CDR3 bases are TGTGCCAGCAACGCGATGGGGGGGGATCGGACCCAGTACTTC. As protein: CASNAMGGDRTQYF.

This clonotype was observed at least ten times. The V and J genes are TRBV29-1 and TRBJ2-7; D call uncertain. The V gene lost 6 bases and the J gene lost 4 bases, with 16 bases spanning the gap. CDR1 is SQVTM, CDR2 ANQGSEA, per germline. The CDR3 totals 13 residues. CDR3 region: CSVTLSTLYEQYF. DNA for the CDR3: TGCAGCGTAACCCTTTCGACGCTTTACGAGCAGTACTTC.

J is TRBJ2-3 and V is TRBV9; 10 bases are shared with TRBD2. With 8 bases clipped from V and 5 bases from J, the junction kept 11 bases outside the gene matches. CDR1 SGDLS and CDR2 YYNGEE come from the germline V gene. The CDR3 extends over 15 amino acids. DNA of the CDR3: TGTGCCAGTGCCTTAGCGGGGGGCCTAGGAGATACGCAGTATTTT. Translating gives CASALAGGLGDTQYF.

This clonotype occurred a few times. The genes are TRBV29-1 and TRBJ2-5; D is perhaps TRBD2 (5 bases). CDR1 and CDR2 (germline): SQVTM, ANQGSEA. The CDR3 spans 11 residues. The ends were cut back, 7 bases at V and 2 bases at J, with 8 bases in the middle. The CDR3 spells CSGGLQETQYF. CDR3 bases: TGCAGCGGCGGGCTTCAAGAGACCCAGTACTTC.

The rearrangement joins TRBV28 to TRBJ2-7, with D maybe TRBD1 (7 bases). Trimming pared 6 bases from V and 3 bases from J, leaving 15 bases between. CDR1 is MDHEN, CDR2 SYDVKM, per germline. The CDR3 contains 14 residues. In nucleotides, the CDR3 is TGTGCCAGCAGCCAGGGGGGACCCTTCTACGAGCAGTACTTC. This codes for CASSQGGPFYEQYF.

This chain joins TRBV12-3 or TRBV12-4 and TRBJ2-7; 11 nucleotides align to TRBD2. After removal of 6 bases from V and 4 bases from J, the junction contained 8 bases not matched to a gene. This CDR3 is built from 15 residues. CDR3 residues: CASRHTGTSGYEQYF. The CDR3 DNA follows: TGTGCCAGCAGACATACAGGGACTAGCGGTTACGAGCAGTACTTC.

This clonotype has more than one count but fewer than ten. The J gene is TRBJ2-1, the V gene TRBV30, with TRBD2 matching over 8 bases. The V gene end was trimmed by 4 bases and the J gene end by 8 bases; junction bases not matched to a gene: 10. Germline CDR1 is GTSNPN and CDR2 is SVGIG (reference sequence). The length of the CDR3 is 14 residues. The CDR3 sequence: CAWNRAGVGDEQFF. CDR3 nucleotides: TGTGCCTGGAATCGAGCGGGAGTAGGCGATGAGCAGTTCTTC. The full variable domain, in which reference TRBV30 and TRBJ2-1 provide the parts outside the CDR3, is SQTIHQWPATLVQPVGSPLSLECTVEGTSNPNLYWYRQAAGRGLQLLFYSVGIGQISSEVPQNLSASRPQDRQFILSSKKLLLSDSGFYLCAWNRAGVGDEQFFGPGTRLTVL.

This clonotype was seen a few times. The V gene is TRBV20-1, the J gene TRBJ2-5, with D possibly TRBD2 on 5 matching bases. In germline, CDR1 is DFQATT, CDR2 SNEGSKA (reference sequence). Trimming cost V 5 bases and J 0 bases, with 13 bases left between them. CDR3 length: 14 residues. The CDR3 region has the DNA TGCAGTGCTCGGGCTAGCACCCACCAAGAGACCCAGTACTTC. Protein: CSARASTHQETQYF.

This clonotype has a handful of counts. The chain employs TRBV12-3 or TRBV12-4 and TRBJ1-1, with 7 bases matching TRBD1. This CDR3 spans 16 amino acids. Trimming at V came to 5 bases and at J to 0 bases, leaving 9 bases not matched to a gene. CDR3 loop: CASSPQGQSLNTEAFF. The DNA for the CDR3 is TGTGCCAGCAGTCCGCAGGGACAGTCCCTGAACACTGAAGCTTTCTTT.

The rearrangement uses TRBV28 and TRBJ2-1; 12 bases are shared with TRBD2. This CDR3 has 16 residues. Losses at the gene ends were 6 bases for V and 1 base for J; bases not matched to a gene: 4. Looked up from germline, CDR1 is MDHEN and CDR2 is SYDVKM. As DNA, the CDR3 is TGTGCCAGCAGGGGGACTAGCGGGTTTTCCTACAATGAGCAGTTCTTC. Amino acids: CASRGTSGFSYNEQFF.

The rearrangement links TRBV29-1 to TRBJ2-7; D perhaps matches TRBD2 (6 bases). V was pared by 6 bases and J by 2 bases, with 17 bases between. Per germline, CDR1 SQVTM and CDR2 ANQGSEA. This CDR3 is 14 amino acids long. This CDR3 is CSVLGRLGAYEQYF. The CDR3 nucleotides are TGCAGCGTCCTCGGGAGACTAGGAGCCTACGAGCAGTACTTC.

The V gene is TRBV12-5, the J gene TRBJ2-3; D remains ambiguous. Germline assignment: CDR1 LGHNT and CDR2 FRNRAP. The CDR3 is 12 residues long. Trimming took 2 bases from V and 10 from J, leaving 10 bases between them. The CDR3 spells CASGLIRLPQYF. The CDR3, as DNA: TGTGCTAGTGGTTTGATCCGTCTACCGCAGTATTTT.

This clonotype was found many times. V is TRBV29-1 and J is TRBJ2-1, with D hard to call. V was pared by 6 bases and J by 2 bases, with 11 bases between. The germline CDR1 and CDR2 sequences are SQVTM and ANQGSEA. The CDR3 has 13 residues. The CDR3 DNA sequence: TGCAGCGTCCACTTTGCTGCCTACAATGAGCAGTTCTTC. Residues: CSVHFAAYNEQFF.

There are a few counts of this clonotype. The CDR3 sequence: CASTLRGSDTQYF. CDR3 in DNA: TGTGCCAGCACCCTCAGGGGATCAGATACGCAGTATTTT. The chain couples TRBV7-2 to TRBJ2-3, with a possible D match to TRBD1 (6 bases). Per the germline V gene, CDR1 is SGHTA and CDR2 is FQGNSA. This CDR3 comprises 13 residues. With 7 bases removed from V and 4 bases from J, the gap between germline ends came to 12 bases.

In its sample, this clonotype was seen a few times. This sequence joins TRBV11-1 and TRBJ2-2; 8 bases are a match to TRBD2. CDR1 is SGHAT and CDR2 is FQDESV in the germline V gene (reference sequence). CDR3 length: 16 amino acids. With 2 bases clipped from V and 5 bases from J, the junction kept 7 bases outside the gene matches. CDR3 sequence: CASSLWKRGNTGELFF. In nucleotides, the CDR3 is TGTGCCAGCAGCTTATGGAAGCGGGGGAATACCGGGGAGCTGTTTTTT.

Many counts were recorded for this clonotype. The chain employs TRBV7-2 and TRBJ2-3; a weak D match, TRBD2 (7 bases). The V end lost 2 bases, the J end lost 3 bases, and 18 bases lay between the germline ends. Germline CDR1 and CDR2: SGHTA and FQGNSA. This CDR3 has 17 residues. This CDR3 is CASSLPSGLRGTDTQYF. The CDR3 nucleotides read TGTGCCAGCAGCTTACCTAGCGGTTTAAGGGGGACAGATACGCAGTATTTT.

This clonotype was seen at least ten times. The chain is built from TRBV7-8 and TRBJ2-7, with 9 bases matching TRBD2. The CDR3 spans 18 residues. With V trimmed by 5 bases and J by 2 bases, 16 bases remained unmatched. Germline loops: CDR1 SGHVS, CDR2 FQNEAQ. In DNA, the CDR3 is TGTGCCAGCAGCGCCAAAGCCCCGGCTAGCGGGGCAGCCTACGAGCAGTACTTC. This translates into CASSAKAPASGAAYEQYF.